This section outlines one T cell receptor beta chain sequence together with its context. Antigen unknown. V was pared by 6 bases and J by 0 bases, with 11 bases of the junction left unmatched. Germline CDR1 is SNHLY and CDR2 is FYNNEI. The CDR3 extends over 17 amino acids. Genomic DNA from each subset was divided evenly over several immunoSEQ plates. This table comes from immunoSEQ multiplex PCR, and its TCRdb copy is limited to in-frame clones, with some not included. There are roughly 500,000 clones in the sample; about 78% occur only once, and around 12% lies in the top ten. These data belong to a study of shared clonotypes between healthy human individuals. Study outcomes and limitations: Genetic and exposure-history diversity was limited by the small donor number.

The sequence derives from a woman aged 40-49 years in good health. Some clones in this sample may be carry-over from other donors' samples. The V gene is TRBV2, the J gene TRBJ2-1, with 7 bases fitting TRBD2. The material sequenced was PBMCs. CDR3 nucleotide sequence: TGTGCCAGCAGACTCACCAGTAGCGGGCGCTCCTACAATGAGCAGTTCTTC. Amino acid sequence: CASRLTSSGRSYNEQFF.